This T cell receptor (beta chain) was retrieved from a study of molecular identifiers for immune sequencing clone quantification. Naive CD8 sequencing libraries were generated from about 19,000 to 1,100,000 sorted cells, with 10%, 30% or 50% RNA as input. This clonotype was seen many times. Its antigen is not known. Whole-study findings and limits: Spiked TCR RNA from one Jurkat cell reportedly showed up when mixed among 850,000 to 1,000,000 naive cells. Clones of above 20 RNA copies carried over 97% of effector molecules; in naive cells they carried under 1%.

Previously published methods and listed TCR primers were used for the bulk TCR libraries. In TCRdb, the PCR reads were re-called with MiXCR into one record per CDR3 protein. This table has tens of thousands of distinct CDR3 sequences, around 18% appearing once. The CDR3 spans 18 residues. Germline V gene data show CDR1 as MGHRA and CDR2 as YSYEKL. Trimming at V came to 0 bases and at J to 3 bases, leaving 11 bases not matched to a gene. The receptor was derived from a human donor in good health. Some libraries in this study had Jurkat cell RNA spiked in. Sequencing used naive CD8+ T cells from blood, with Jurkat cell RNA spiked in. This sample's subset: FACS-sorted CD8+CD4-CCR7+CD45RA+ naive T cells. The chain links TRBV4-1 to TRBJ1-5; 7 bases fit TRBD1. CDR3 sequence (DNA): TGCGCCAGCAGCCAAGAAAGCGGCCGGACAGGCATCAATCAGCCCCAGCATTTT. As protein: CASSQESGRTGINQPQHF.